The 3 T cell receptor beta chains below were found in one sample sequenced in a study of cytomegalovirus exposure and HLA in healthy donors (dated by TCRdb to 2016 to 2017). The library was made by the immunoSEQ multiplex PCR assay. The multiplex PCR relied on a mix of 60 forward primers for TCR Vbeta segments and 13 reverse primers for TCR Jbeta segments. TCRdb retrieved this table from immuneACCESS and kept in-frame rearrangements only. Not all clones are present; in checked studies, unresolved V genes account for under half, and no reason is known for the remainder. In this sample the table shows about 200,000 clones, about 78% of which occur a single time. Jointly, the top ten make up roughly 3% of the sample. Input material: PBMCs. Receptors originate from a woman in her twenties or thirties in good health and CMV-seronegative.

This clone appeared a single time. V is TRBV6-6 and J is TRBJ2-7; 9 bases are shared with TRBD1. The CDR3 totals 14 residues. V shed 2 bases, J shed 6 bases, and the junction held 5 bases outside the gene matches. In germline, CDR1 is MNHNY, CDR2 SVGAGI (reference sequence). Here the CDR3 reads CASSYGTGTPEQYF. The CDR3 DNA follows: TGTGCCAGCAGTTACGGGACAGGGACCCCCGAGCAGTACTTC.

The CDR3 sequence is CASSGVASGVNEQFF. The CDR3 DNA follows: TGTGCCAGCAGTGGCGTGGCTAGCGGAGTCAATGAGCAGTTCTTC. V gene TRBV6-1 combines with J gene TRBJ2-1; 7 nucleotides agree with TRBD2. The V segment lost 4 bases and the J segment 6 bases; nucleotides outside the gene matches: 9. The germline CDR1 and CDR2 sequences are MNHNS and SASEGT. CDR3 size: 15 residues.

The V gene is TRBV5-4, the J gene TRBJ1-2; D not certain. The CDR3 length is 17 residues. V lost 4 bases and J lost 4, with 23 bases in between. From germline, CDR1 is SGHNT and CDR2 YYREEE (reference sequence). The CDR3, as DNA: TGTGCCAGCAGCCTAGACTACATAACCAATCCGTTCTATGGCTACACCTTC. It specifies CASSLDYITNPFYGYTF.